These T cell receptor beta chains were read from a single sample in a study of blood T cell repertoires in COVID-19. The table came from immunoSEQ multiplex PCR; TCRdb's copy has only in-frame clones and leaves some out. The sample contains over 200,000 clones, about nine tenths of which appear only once. The sequencing input was peripheral blood. The source of these receptors is a man in his 60s who had recovered from COVID-19. Both conserved end residues are part of each CDR3. D genes are given only for firm matches. For some rows the clone size is stated as once, few or many, or as a class when expanded; others skip it.

j_call: TRBJ2-7
v_call: TRBV6-6
clone_size: once
d_call: TRBD1
cdr3_nt: TGTGCCAGCAGTCCCCTCGGACAACAGGGGGTGAGCTCCTACGAGCAGTACTTC
cdr3_aa: CASSPLGQQGVSSYEQYF

j_call: TRBJ1-5
v_call: TRBV13
clone_size: once
d_call: -
cdr3_nt: TGTGCCAGCAGCCCCGGACTGTTTCAGCCCCAGCATTTT
cdr3_aa: CASSPGLFQPQHF

j_call: TRBJ1-4
v_call: TRBV29-1
clone_size: -
d_call: -
cdr3_nt: TGCAGCGTTGCGTCAGGGCCTGCAACTAATGAAAAACTGTTTTTT
cdr3_aa: CSVASGPATNEKLFF

j_call: TRBJ2-5
v_call: TRBV5-1
clone_size: -
d_call: -
cdr3_nt: TGCGCCAGCAGCCTTAACCGGGGGTCCCAAGAGACCCAGTACTTC
cdr3_aa: CASSLNRGSQETQYF

j_call: TRBJ2-7
v_call: TRBV19
clone_size: -
d_call: -
cdr3_nt: TGTGCCAGTACCACCACCAGGGGCGAGCAGTACTTC
cdr3_aa: CASTTTRGEQYF

j_call: TRBJ1-2
v_call: TRBV6-5
clone_size: -
d_call: -
cdr3_nt: TGTGCCAGCATCGGGACACCTAACTATGGCTACACCTTC
cdr3_aa: CASIGTPNYGYTF

j_call: TRBJ2-7
v_call: TRBV7-9
clone_size: once
d_call: TRBD1
cdr3_nt: TGTGCCAGCAGCCGGGGACAGCCCAACTCCTACGAGCAGTACTTC
cdr3_aa: CASSRGQPNSYEQYF

j_call: TRBJ1-3
v_call: TRBV7-2
clone_size: -
d_call: TRBD1
cdr3_nt: TGTGCCAGCAGCCTAGGACAGGCTGGAAACACCATATATTTT
cdr3_aa: CASSLGQAGNTIYF

j_call: TRBJ2-7
v_call: TRBV11-2
clone_size: -
d_call: TRBD2
cdr3_nt: TGTGCCAGCAGCTTAGGGTCGGGGGGGATAAGCTCCTACGAGCAGTACTTC
cdr3_aa: CASSLGSGGISSYEQYF

j_call: TRBJ2-2
v_call: TRBV11-2
clone_size: many
d_call: TRBD1
cdr3_nt: TGTGCCAGCAGCCCACAGGGGGCCACCGGGGAGCTGTTTTTT
cdr3_aa: CASSPQGATGELFF

j_call: TRBJ2-6
v_call: TRBV5-5
clone_size: -
d_call: -
cdr3_nt: TGTGCCAGCAGCTTGAGGGGTAACTCTGGGGCCAACGTCCTGACTTTC
cdr3_aa: CASSLRGNSGANVLTF

j_call: TRBJ2-5
v_call: TRBV18
clone_size: few
d_call: TRBD2
cdr3_nt: TGTGCCAGCAAACGGACTAGCCAGGAGACCCAGTACTTC
cdr3_aa: CASKRTSQETQYF

j_call: TRBJ1-1
v_call: TRBV4-2
clone_size: -
d_call: -
cdr3_nt: TGTGCCAGCAGCCAAGATACTGCTGATACTGAAGCTTTCTTT
cdr3_aa: CASSQDTADTEAFF

j_call: TRBJ1-2
v_call: TRBV10-3
clone_size: -
d_call: -
cdr3_nt: TGTGCCATCAGTGTCGAGGCAGGGGATGGCTACACCTTC
cdr3_aa: CAISVEAGDGYTF

j_call: TRBJ1-6
v_call: TRBV19
clone_size: -
d_call: TRBD1
cdr3_nt: TGTGCCAGTACCTTAAGACAGGGGACTAATTCACCCCTCCACTTT
cdr3_aa: CASTLRQGTNSPLHF

j_call: TRBJ1-4
v_call: TRBV7-6
clone_size: -
d_call: TRBD1
cdr3_nt: TGTGCCAGCAGCCTGTCGGGACAGACTAATGAAAAACTGTTTTTT
cdr3_aa: CASSLSGQTNEKLFF

j_call: TRBJ2-3
v_call: TRBV4-2
clone_size: -
d_call: TRBD1
cdr3_nt: TGTGCCAGCAGCCAAGATGGTGCAGGGGGCTTCACAGATACGCAGTATTTT
cdr3_aa: CASSQDGAGGFTDTQYF

j_call: TRBJ1-2
v_call: TRBV5-4
clone_size: -
d_call: TRBD1
cdr3_nt: TGTGCCAGCAGCCCGGGGGGGGACAGGGGTTATGGCTACACCTTC
cdr3_aa: CASSPGGDRGYGYTF

j_call: TRBJ1-1
v_call: TRBV11-1
clone_size: few
d_call: -
cdr3_nt: TGTGCCAGCAGCTTGGCAACAGGGAGAAGTGAAGCTTTCTTT
cdr3_aa: CASSLATGRSEAFF

j_call: TRBJ2-2
v_call: TRBV11-2
clone_size: -
d_call: -
cdr3_nt: TGTGCCAGCAGCTCTTCCGGGGGGCAGGGCGGGGAGCTGTTTTTT
cdr3_aa: CASSSSGGQGGELFF

j_call: TRBJ2-1
v_call: TRBV5-4
clone_size: -
d_call: TRBD2
cdr3_nt: TGTGCCAGCAGCCCGGCGGGGGGGCCAATCAATGAGCAGTTCTTC
cdr3_aa: CASSPAGGPINEQFF

j_call: TRBJ2-5
v_call: TRBV10-3
clone_size: many
d_call: TRBD1
cdr3_nt: TGTGCCACCGGGACAGGGGGCGGAGAGACCCAGTACTTC
cdr3_aa: CATGTGGGETQYF

j_call: TRBJ2-7
v_call: TRBV6-4
clone_size: -
d_call: -
cdr3_nt: TGTGCCAGCAGTGTTACCGCCGCCGCGGGCGAGCAGTACTTC
cdr3_aa: CASSVTAAAGEQYF

j_call: TRBJ2-6
v_call: TRBV2
clone_size: -
d_call: -
cdr3_nt: TGTGCCGGAGGGACAGCAGCCTCTGGGGCCAACGTCCTGACTTTC
cdr3_aa: CAGGTAASGANVLTF

j_call: TRBJ1-4
v_call: TRBV19
clone_size: -
d_call: -
cdr3_nt: TGTGCCAGTATCTCCGGCGGCTATGAAAAACTGTTTTTT
cdr3_aa: CASISGGYEKLFF

j_call: TRBJ1-1
v_call: TRBV5-6
clone_size: -
d_call: TRBD1
cdr3_nt: TGTGCCAGCAGCCCCTTTATCCGTAGGGGGCTGAACACTGAAGCTTTCTTT
cdr3_aa: CASSPFIRRGLNTEAFF

j_call: TRBJ2-1
v_call: TRBV30
clone_size: once
d_call: -
cdr3_nt: TGTGCCTGGAGCATTAGCCCCGGGGTTCCTGAGCAGTTCTTC
cdr3_aa: CAWSISPGVPEQFF

j_call: TRBJ1-2
v_call: TRBV6-5
clone_size: -
d_call: TRBD1
cdr3_nt: TGTGCCAGCAGGGAGGGACAGGGGCTTACCTATGGCTACACCTTC
cdr3_aa: CASREGQGLTYGYTF

j_call: TRBJ1-1
v_call: TRBV6-5
clone_size: -
d_call: -
cdr3_nt: TGTGCCAGCAGTTTACAGGAGAACACTGAAGCTTTCTTT
cdr3_aa: CASSLQENTEAFF

j_call: TRBJ1-1
v_call: TRBV3-1/TRBV3-2
clone_size: -
d_call: -
cdr3_nt: TGTGCCAGCATAGCGACGGGGACTGAAGCTTTCTTT
cdr3_aa: CASIATGTEAFF

j_call: TRBJ2-3
v_call: TRBV5-1
clone_size: -
d_call: -
cdr3_nt: TGCGCCAGCAGCTTGGGAGGGGGGGCACCAAGTTGGATAGATACGCAGTATTTT
cdr3_aa: CASSLGGGAPSWIDTQYF